This T cell receptor (beta chain) was captured in a study of Ad26.COV2.S vaccination and SARS-CoV-2 variants. Whole-study context: Enrolled in COV1001, the donor was in the Ad26.COV2.S trial arm, which received the vaccine. Ad26.COV2.S shots went into the muscle once or twice, 56 days apart. Overall study results and limits: Non-spike TCR breadth was similar in vaccine and placebo recipients.

The protocol was immunoSEQ multiplex PCR, while the TCRdb copy is restricted to in-frame clones and leaves out a portion. The sample includes 250,000 to 300,000 clones, 70% to 90% of them seen just once. Comment on this clone: The target antigen is unknown. This CDR3 is also generated by other DNA sequences in the sample.

V lost 3 bases to trimming and J lost 2 bases, with 8 bases between them. CDR1 and CDR2 (germline): SGHTA, FQGNSA. There are 13 residues in the CDR3. The treatment here: 15 to 20 received Ad26.COV2.S at low or high dose, single or two shots; 5 received placebo; per-sample allocation not given. The investigators took samples on day 63 after the first vaccine or placebo injection. An Ad26 vector was used to express Wuhan-strain SARS-CoV-2 spike as the vaccine. Sequencing was performed on peripheral blood, taken in a trial of Ad26.COV2.S vaccine versus placebo. The clonotype was recovered from a person aged 18-60 years who received the Ad26.COV2.S COVID-19 vaccine or a placebo. The chain joins TRBV7-2 to TRBJ2-7, with TRBD1 as a possible D gene (5 bases). The CDR3 protein is CASSFQGAYEQYF. The CDR3 DNA reads TGTGCCAGCAGCTTTCAGGGTGCCTACGAGCAGTACTTC.